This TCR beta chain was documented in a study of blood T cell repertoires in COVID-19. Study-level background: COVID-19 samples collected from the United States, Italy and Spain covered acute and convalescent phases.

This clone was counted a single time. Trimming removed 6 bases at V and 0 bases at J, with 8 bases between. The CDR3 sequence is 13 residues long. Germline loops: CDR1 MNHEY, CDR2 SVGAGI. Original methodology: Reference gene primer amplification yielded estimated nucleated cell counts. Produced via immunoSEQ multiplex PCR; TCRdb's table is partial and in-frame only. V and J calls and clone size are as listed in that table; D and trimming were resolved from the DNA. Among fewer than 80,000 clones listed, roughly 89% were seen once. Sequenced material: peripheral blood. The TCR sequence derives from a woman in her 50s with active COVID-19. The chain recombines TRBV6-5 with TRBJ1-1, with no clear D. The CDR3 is CASSSNMNTEAFF. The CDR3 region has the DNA TGTGCCAGCAGCTCGAACATGAACACTGAAGCTTTCTTT.